The 23 T cell receptor beta chains below were found in one sample sequenced in a study of T cell responses to AZD1222 COVID-19 vaccine. Sequenced by immunoSEQ multiplex PCR; TCRdb stores in-frame clones only, minus some. Here the sample spans 45,000 to 55,000 clones, roughly 85% being singletons. The sequencing here drew on peripheral blood, taken 28 days after the second AZD1222 dose. All receptors derive from an adult who received the AZD1222 COVID-19 vaccine.

The chain is built from TRBV27 and TRBJ1-1; 8 bases are a match to TRBD1. The germline V gene has CDR1 MNHEY and CDR2 SMNVEV (reference sequence). The trim removed 3 bases at V and 5 bases at J, leaving 14 bases unmatched. CDR3 length equals 17 residues. In nucleotides, the CDR3 is TGTGCCAGCAGTTTTATCCGACAGGGGATTGGGAAAACTGAAGCTTTCTTT. Encoded protein: CASSFIRQGIGKTEAFF.

The chain has TRBV5-4 and TRBJ2-1; 7 positions agree with TRBD2. The CDR3 has 14 amino acids. V was pared by 4 bases and J by 5 bases, with 6 bases of the junction left unmatched. CDR1 is SGHNT and CDR2 is YYREEE in the germline V gene (reference sequence). The CDR3 spells CASSLRTRNNEQFF. The DNA for the CDR3 is TGTGCCAGCAGCCTTCGGACTAGAAACAATGAGCAGTTCTTC.

This chain links TRBV15 with TRBJ2-2; tentative D call: TRBD1 (6 bases). This CDR3 region has 16 residues. Trimming removed 0 bases at V and 4 bases at J, with 12 bases between. Germline V gives CDR1 LNHNV, CDR2 YYDKDF (reference sequence). The DNA for the CDR3 is TGTGCCACCAGCAGAGATCGTAGGGGGAGCACCGGGGAGCTGTTTTTT. Protein: CATSRDRRGSTGELFF.

Here the CDR3 reads CASSDGLTNEKLFF. In nucleotides, the CDR3 is TGTGCCAGCAGTGACGGTTTAACTAATGAAAAACTGTTTTTT. This chain uses TRBV6-4 with TRBJ1-4; no clear D. The V end was cut by 2 bases, the J end by 1 base, with 5 bases between. Per germline, CDR1 MRHNA and CDR2 SNTAGT. CDR3 size: 14 residues.

This clone has just a few counts. CDR3 nucleotides: TGTGCCAGCAGAGGACAGGGACGGGCAGATACGCAGTATTTT. Protein product: CASRGQGRADTQYF. This rearrangement joins TRBV7-9 to TRBJ2-3; 8 bases are a match to TRBD1. V lost 6 bases and J lost 4; bases outside the gene matches: 6. Germline CDR1 reads SEHNR; CDR2 reads FQNEAQ (reference sequence). CDR3 size: 14 residues.

This CDR3 is CASRRQVSSYEQYF. The CDR3 DNA sequence: TGTGCCAGCAGACGACAGGTGAGCTCCTACGAGCAGTACTTC. J is TRBJ2-7 and V is TRBV2; TRBD1 might be the D (6 bases). The CDR3 covers 14 residues. Germline CDR1 and CDR2: SNHLY and FYNNEI. V lost 6 bases, J lost 0 bases, and 12 bases lay in between.

The rearrangement uses TRBV7-9 and TRBJ2-3, with 9 bases fitting TRBD2. This CDR3 has 13 residues. The V and J ends lost 11 bases and 2 bases, in that order; junction bases with no gene match: 5. Looked up from germline, CDR1 is SEHNR and CDR2 is FQNEAQ (reference sequence). The CDR3 region has the DNA TGTGCCCTCGGGACTAGCCCCACAGATACGCAGTATTTT. This codes for CALGTSPTDTQYF.

This chain links TRBV5-1 with TRBJ1-4, with TRBD1 identical over 7 bases. The CDR3 loop spans 15 amino acids. V lost 3 bases, J lost 6 bases, and 8 bases stayed unmatched. Germline CDR1 is SGHRS and CDR2 is YFSETQ. The CDR3 sequence is CASSSGQEGYEKLFF. The CDR3 DNA is TGCGCCAGCAGCTCTGGACAGGAAGGTTATGAAAAACTGTTTTTT.

The chain recombines TRBV19 with TRBJ2-1; the D is unclear. Germline V gene data show CDR1 as LNHDA and CDR2 as SQIVND (reference sequence). The CDR3 has 11 amino acids. Trimming left V 9 bases short and J 9 bases short, with 12 bases between. CDR3 sequence: CASSPKVEQFF. Here the CDR3 DNA reads TGTGCCAGCTCCCCTAAAGTTGAGCAGTTCTTC.

J is TRBJ1-1 and V is TRBV7-9; the D is unclear. Germline loops: CDR1 SEHNR, CDR2 FQNEAQ (reference sequence). Trimming took 5 bases from V and 0 from J, leaving 10 bases between them. This CDR3 spans 14 amino acids. The DNA of the CDR3 is TGTGCCAGCAGCCGCTCCTTCATGAACACTGAAGCTTTCTTT. Protein product: CASSRSFMNTEAFF.

V is TRBV3-1 (or the pseudogene TRBV3-2) and J is TRBJ2-3; 7 bases map to TRBD1. V gave up 0 bases and J gave up 7 bases; unmatched junction bases: 4. CDR3 length: 14 residues. The germline gives CDR1 LGHDT, CDR2 YNNKEL (reference sequence). The CDR3 nucleotides read TGTGCCAGCAGCCAAGATCACAGGGGACATACGCAGTATTTT. Translated: CASSQDHRGHTQYF.

V usage is TRBV7-2 and J usage is TRBJ1-1, with D tentatively TRBD1 (6 bases). V gave up 5 bases and J gave up 4 bases, with 17 bases separating them. The CDR3 runs 15 residues. Germline CDR1 is SGHTA and CDR2 is FQGNSA. Here the CDR3 reads CASSPRGGSRTEAFF. CDR3 nucleotide sequence: TGTGCCAGCAGCCCAAGGGGGGGCAGTCGCACTGAAGCTTTCTTT.

V and J are TRBV28 and TRBJ1-5; no clear D gene. The CDR3 covers 14 residues. Germline CDR1 reads MDHEN; CDR2 reads SYDVKM. Deletions cut 7 bases from V and 6 bases from J, with 16 bases between. Written as DNA, the CDR3 is TGTGCCAGCACCCAAGCGGGGTCCTCTCAGCCCCAGCATTTT. Its protein is CASTQAGSSQPQHF.

V usage is TRBV3-1 (or the pseudogene TRBV3-2) and J usage is TRBJ2-2; 8 bases map to TRBD2. V shed 2 bases and J 4 bases; nucleotides not matched to a gene: 12. The germline CDR1 and CDR2 sequences are LGHDT and YNNKEL (reference sequence). The CDR3 covers 18 residues. The CDR3 DNA reads TGTGCCAGCAGCCAAAGATCTACTAGCGGCCCTGGCACCGGGGAGCTGTTTTTT. The encoded protein is CASSQRSTSGPGTGELFF.

A single count supports this clone. The rearrangement links TRBV6-4 to TRBJ1-1, with 8 bases fitting TRBD1. This CDR3 comprises 13 residues. V gave up 0 bases and J gave up 11 bases; unmatched junction bases: 5. Germline lookup yields CDR1 MRHNA and CDR2 SNTAGT. In DNA, the CDR3 is TGTGCCAGCAGTGACTCCACAGGGGGAAAGGCTTTCTTT. It translates to CASSDSTGGKAFF.

This chain connects TRBV7-3 to TRBJ2-1; TRBD2 agrees at 13 bases. The CDR3 extends over 16 amino acids. Germline V CDR1 and CDR2: SGHTA, FQGTGA. J was trimmed by 4 bases and V by 5 bases; bases with no gene match: 5. DNA for the CDR3: TGTGCCAGCAGCCCTGGGACTAGCGGGATATACAATGAGCAGTTCTTC. Its protein product is CASSPGTSGIYNEQFF.

V and J are TRBV27 and TRBJ1-2; 12 bases line up with TRBD1. The CDR3 consists of 16 residues. Unmatched junction bases numbered 12, after V lost 6 bases and J lost 7 bases. CDR1 and CDR2 (germline): MNHEY, SMNVEV (reference sequence). CDR3 coding DNA: TGTGCCAGCAGGGGGACAGGGGGCGCACAGTGGCGTGGCTACACCTTC. Its translation: CASRGTGGAQWRGYTF.

The chain couples TRBV11-2 to TRBJ2-7; a possible D gene is TRBD1 (5 bases). Trimming shortened V by 0 bases and J by 2 bases, and 5 bases separated the two germline ends. This CDR3 is built from 13 residues. Looked up from germline, CDR1 is SGHAT and CDR2 is FQNNGV. Here the CDR3 reads CASSLEGPYEQYF. CDR3 nucleotides: TGTGCCAGCAGCTTAGAGGGGCCCTACGAGCAGTACTTC.

The rearrangement uses TRBV28 and TRBJ1-1; D unresolved. The V and J ends lost 8 bases and 1 base respectively, with 14 bases between them. There are 14 residues in the CDR3. Germline V lookup: CDR1 MDHEN, CDR2 SYDVKM. The CDR3 spells CASALTIGNTEAFF. CDR3 bases: TGTGCCAGCGCCCTAACCATTGGGAACACTGAAGCTTTCTTT. Full variable domain (outside the CDR3, taken from reference TRBV28 and TRBJ1-1): DVKVTQSSRYLVKRTGEKVFLECVQDMDHENMFWYRQDPGLGLRLIYFSYDVKMKEKGDIPEGYSVSREKKERFSLILESASTNQTSMYLCASALTIGNTEAFFGQGTRLTVV.

V and J are TRBV29-1 and TRBJ2-1; 13 bases match TRBD2. CDR3 length: 13 residues. Germline CDR1 and CDR2: SQVTM and ANQGSEA. Trimming took 7 bases from V and 10 from J; bases not matched to a gene: 7. CDR3 in DNA: TGCAGCGCCCACCCGACTAGCGGGAGGGAGCAGTTCTTC. This gives the protein CSAHPTSGREQFF.

This CDR3 reads CASSSSGRYNEQFF. The CDR3 DNA is TGTGCCAGCAGCTCCAGCGGGCGATACAATGAGCAGTTCTTC. The rearrangement links TRBV28 to TRBJ2-1; D possibly corresponds to TRBD2 (6 bases). V lost 6 bases, J lost 4 bases, and 13 bases lay in between. In germline, CDR1 is MDHEN, CDR2 SYDVKM. CDR3 length: 14 residues.

V usage is TRBV4-1 and J usage is TRBJ1-3, with D unclear. The CDR3 has 13 residues. Looked up from germline, CDR1 is MGHRA and CDR2 is YSYEKL. Trimming took 1 base from V and 4 from J, leaving 5 bases between them. CDR3 DNA sequence: TGCGCCAGCAGCCAAGTCGAGGGAAACACCATATATTTT. Translation gives CASSQVEGNTIYF.

A word on this clone: At the DNA level, this CDR3 is encoded by other sequences in the same sample as well. The V call is TRBV5-1, the J call TRBJ2-7; TRBD2 matches at 15 bases. The CDR3 extends over 15 amino acids. The J segment lost 4 bases and the V segment lost 4 bases, leaving 3 bases of the junction unmatched. CDR1 and CDR2 (germline): SGHRS, YFSETQ. The CDR3 here is CASSLGLAGGYEQYF. CDR3 DNA: TGCGCCAGCAGCCTTGGACTAGCGGGAGGGTACGAGCAGTACTTC.